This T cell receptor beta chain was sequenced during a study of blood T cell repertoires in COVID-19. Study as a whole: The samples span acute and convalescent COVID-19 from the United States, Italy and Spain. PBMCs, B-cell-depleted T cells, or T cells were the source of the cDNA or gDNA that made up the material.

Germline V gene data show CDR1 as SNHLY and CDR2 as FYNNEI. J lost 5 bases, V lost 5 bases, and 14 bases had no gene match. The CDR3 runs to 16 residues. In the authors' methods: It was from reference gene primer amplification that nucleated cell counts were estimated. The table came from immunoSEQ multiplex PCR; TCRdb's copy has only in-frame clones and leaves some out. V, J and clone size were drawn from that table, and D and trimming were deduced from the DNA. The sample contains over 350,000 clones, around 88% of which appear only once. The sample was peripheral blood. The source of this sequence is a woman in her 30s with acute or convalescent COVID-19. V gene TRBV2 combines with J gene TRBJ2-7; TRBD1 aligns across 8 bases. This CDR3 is CASSFPRGPRTHEQYF. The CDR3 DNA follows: TGTGCCAGCAGTTTCCCCAGGGGGCCCCGTACCCACGAGCAGTACTTC.